These 29 T cell receptor beta chains were all obtained from the same sample, sequenced in a study of early T cells in non-severe SARS-CoV-2 infection. From the 5' RACE reads, TCRdb called clonotypes with MiXCR, one entry per CDR3 protein. Altogether more than 45,000 distinct CDR3 sequences are present, around 5.6% being singletons, with the ten largest covering roughly 7%. The sample was whole blood. These receptors were obtained from an adult who was a healthcare worker with PCR-confirmed SARS-CoV-2 infection or an uninfected control (not recorded which).

The table lists this clonotype with many counts. This chain joins TRBV29-1 and TRBJ2-7, with unresolved D. The CDR3 is 11 amino acids. V dropped 0 bases and J dropped 5 bases, with 5 bases sitting between them. Looked up from germline, CDR1 is SQVTM and CDR2 is ANQGSEA. CDR3 DNA sequence: TGCAGCGTTGAAGATCTCAACGAGCAGTACTTC. It codes for CSVEDLNEQYF.

This clonotype showed up many times. The V call is TRBV12-3 or TRBV12-4, the J call TRBJ1-2, with D possibly matching TRBD1 (6 bases). This CDR3 has 12 residues. Trimming cost V 8 bases and J 3 bases, with 10 bases left between them. CDR3 DNA sequence: TGTGCCAGCGTACAGGGAGACTATGGCTACACCTTC. It yields the protein CASVQGDYGYTF.

This rearrangement joins TRBV5-1 to TRBJ2-5; 9 bases match TRBD1. The CDR3 covers 16 residues. From germline, CDR1 is SGHRS and CDR2 YFSETQ. V shed 4 bases, J shed 1 base, and the junction held 8 bases outside the gene matches. The CDR3 DNA reads TGCGCCAGCAGCCCAAGTGGGACAGGGTTCCAAGAGACCCAGTACTTC. As protein: CASSPSGTGFQETQYF. Using reference TRBV5-1 and TRBJ2-5 for the parts outside the CDR3, the full variable domain is KAGVTQTPRYLIKTRGQQVTLSCSPISGHRSVSWYQQTPGQGLQFLFEYFSETQRNKGNFPGRFSGRQFSNSRSEMNVSTLELGDSALYLCASSPSGTGFQETQYFGPGTRLLVL.

This clonotype counts as medium-sized. This chain links TRBV2 with TRBJ2-7; the D call may be TRBD1 or TRBD2 (5 bases each). The germline CDR1 and CDR2 sequences are SNHLY and FYNNEI. The CDR3 spans 14 residues. The V and J ends lost 8 bases and 0 bases respectively, with 14 bases between them. The CDR3 sequence: CASGTEKLSYEQYF. CDR3 DNA: TGTGCCAGCGGGACGGAAAAGCTCTCCTACGAGCAGTACTTC. The full variable domain, in which reference TRBV2 and TRBJ2-7 provide the parts outside the CDR3, is EPEVTQTPSHQVTQMGQEVILRCVPISNHLYFYWYRQILGQKVEFLVSFYNNEISEKSEIFDDQFSVERPDGSNFTLKIRSTKLEDSAMYFCASGTEKLSYEQYFGPGTRLTVT.

This clonotype was found many times. The J gene is TRBJ1-3, the V gene TRBV5-6, with D unclear. V was pared by 1 base and J by 3 bases, with 8 bases between. The CDR3 is 14 amino acids. Germline values: CDR1 SGHDT, CDR2 YYEEEE. CDR3 nucleotide sequence: TGTGCCAGCAGCTTGTATGGGGTTGGAAACACCATATATTTT. Amino acid sequence: CASSLYGVGNTIYF.

This clonotype was seen only a few times. V and J are TRBV5-1 and TRBJ2-5; 8 bases map to TRBD2. Per germline, CDR1 SGHRS and CDR2 YFSETQ. The CDR3 contains 13 residues. V was clipped by 7 bases and J by 5 bases; unmatched bases: 7. This CDR3 reads CASAGGPQETQYF. The CDR3 DNA reads as TGCGCCAGCGCGGGGGGTCCCCAGGAGACCCAGTACTTC.

This clonotype was seen only a few times. The chain joins TRBV3-1 to TRBJ1-1, with D possibly matching TRBD1 (5 bases). CDR1 is LGHDT and CDR2 is YNNKEL in the germline V gene (reference sequence). The CDR3 totals 13 residues. V was pared by 3 bases and J by 9 bases, with 14 bases between. The CDR3 region is CASSQAIGDKAFF. For the CDR3, the DNA is TGTGCCAGCAGCCAGGCCATAGGGGATAAAGCTTTCTTT.

The chain is built from TRBV29-1 and TRBJ2-3; D uncertain. The germline gives CDR1 SQVTM, CDR2 ANQGSEA. Trimming removed 3 bases at V and 3 bases at J, with 13 bases between. The CDR3 runs 14 residues. The CDR3 loop is CSVDGSLRTDTQYF. The CDR3 DNA is TGCAGCGTTGACGGCAGCCTTCGAACAGATACGCAGTATTTT.

The chain couples TRBV6-5 to TRBJ1-2, with 8 bases fitting TRBD1. V lost 2 bases, J lost 6 bases, and 11 bases stayed unmatched. The CDR3 contains 16 residues. Per the germline V gene, CDR1 is MNHEY and CDR2 is SVGAGI. Written as DNA, the CDR3 is TGTGCCAGCAGTTACGACGGAGCAGGGGGCGGGAATGGCTACACCTTC. It specifies CASSYDGAGGGNGYTF.

In its sample, this clonotype was seen many times. This chain joins TRBV30 and TRBJ1-1; the D is unclear. V shed 2 bases and J shed 7 bases, with 8 bases lying between them. This CDR3 region has 11 residues. CDR1 is GTSNPN, CDR2 SVGIG, per germline (reference sequence). The CDR3 spells CAWSMEVEAFF. The CDR3 nucleotides are TGTGCCTGGAGTATGGAAGTTGAAGCTTTCTTT.

The chain couples TRBV9 to TRBJ1-1; the D gene is possibly TRBD1 (6 bases). The CDR3 length is 13 residues. Germline CDR1 and CDR2: SGDLS and YYNGEE. V was shortened by 0 bases and J by 10 bases, with 13 bases between the two germline ends. Here the CDR3 DNA reads TGTGCCAGCAGCGTAGGAACGGAACAGGGAGCTTTCTTT. It yields the protein CASSVGTEQGAFF.

The sample holds many counts of this clonotype. The chain employs TRBV7-9 and TRBJ1-1; TRBD1 matches at 8 bases. V dropped 4 bases and J dropped 4; count of bases not matched to a gene: 5. In germline, CDR1 is SEHNR, CDR2 FQNEAQ (reference sequence). This CDR3 is built from 14 residues. The CDR3 DNA sequence: TGTGCCAGCAGCTCGGACAGGGCTGTCACTGAAGCTTTCTTT. It is translated as CASSSDRAVTEAFF. Together with reference TRBV7-9 and TRBJ1-1, the CDR3 gives the full variable domain: DTGVSQNPRHKITKRGQNVTFRCDPISEHNRLYWYRQTLGQGPEFLTYFQNEAQLEKSRLLSDRFSAERPKGSFSTLEIQRTEQGDSAMYLCASSSDRAVTEAFFGQGTRLTVV.

This clonotype was recorded a few times. Here the CDR3 DNA reads TGTGCCAGCAGCTTAGCGCGGTTCCTTCAGGGGGGTAATGGCTACACCTTC. Its translation: CASSLARFLQGGNGYTF. The chain uses TRBV7-2 and TRBJ1-2; 7 bases map to TRBD1. V gave up 0 bases and J gave up 6 bases; unmatched junction bases: 13. CDR3 length: 17 amino acids. Per the germline V gene, CDR1 is SGHTA and CDR2 is FQGNSA.

Many counts were recorded for this clonotype. This sequence joins TRBV5-6 and TRBJ2-5; D may be TRBD1 (6 bases). CDR3 length: 14 amino acids. The germline V gene encodes CDR1 SGHDT and CDR2 YYEEEE. Trimming left V 0 bases short and J 1 base short, with 7 bases between. CDR3 amino acids: CASSLVQGQETQYF. The CDR3 DNA sequence: TGTGCCAGCAGCTTGGTACAGGGCCAAGAGACCCAGTACTTC.

This clonotype was seen a handful of times. This chain connects TRBV7-3 to TRBJ2-3; possibly TRBD2 for D (6 bases). Per germline, CDR1 SGHTA and CDR2 FQGTGA. The CDR3 is 14 amino acids. V gave up 1 base and J gave up 3 bases, with 8 bases separating them. In DNA, the CDR3 is TGTGCCAGCAGCTTAAGCGGGGCAACAGATACGCAGTATTTT. The encoded protein is CASSLSGATDTQYF.

This clonotype was found many times. J is TRBJ2-6 and V is TRBV6-5; TRBD2 is a possible D gene (5 bases). This CDR3 contains 16 residues. Between the trimmed V and J ends, which lost 8 bases and 2 bases, there was a span of 16 bases. Germline assignment: CDR1 MNHEY and CDR2 SVGAGI. This CDR3 reads CASGRGLRPGANVLTF. For the CDR3, the DNA is TGTGCCAGCGGGAGAGGGCTCAGACCTGGGGCCAACGTCCTGACTTTC.

The V and J genes are TRBV7-2 and TRBJ2-1; D is uncertain. Germline V gene sequence: CDR1 SGHTA, CDR2 FQGNSA. The CDR3 has 13 residues. Trimming removed 3 bases from V and 1 base from J, with 4 bases in between. CDR3 in amino acids: CASSLWSYNEQFF. DNA for the CDR3: TGTGCCAGCAGCTTGTGGTCCTACAATGAGCAGTTCTTC.

This clonotype was recorded at least ten times. The chain carries TRBV7-4 and TRBJ1-1; D possibly corresponds to TRBD1 (6 bases). Trimming shortened V by 1 base and J by 6 bases, and 15 bases separated the two germline ends. The CDR3 loop spans 15 amino acids. Germline CDR1 SGHVT, CDR2 SQSDAQ. The CDR3 DNA follows: TGTGCCAGCAGCTTAGAGGGTCAGGGGTACCCTGAAGCTTTCTTT. Translating it yields CASSLEGQGYPEAFF.

This clonotype was counted ten times or more. The chain is built from TRBV9 and TRBJ2-3; TRBD1 agrees at 8 bases. The CDR3 is made up of 16 amino acids. The ends lost 4 bases at V and 6 bases at J; junction bases unmatched: 13. The germline gives CDR1 SGDLS, CDR2 YYNGEE. CDR3 loop: CASSPPGGRGRDTQYF. Here the CDR3 DNA reads TGTGCCAGCAGCCCCCCAGGGGGCAGGGGGCGGGATACGCAGTATTTT.

This clonotype was found many times. The chain is built from TRBV11-2 and TRBJ2-1, with 7 bases matching TRBD2. CDR1 and CDR2 from the germline V gene are SGHAT and FQNNGV. V dropped 6 bases and J dropped 7; count of bases not matched to a gene: 9. The CDR3 has 14 residues. In DNA, the CDR3 is TGTGCCAGCAGGGTCTCGGGGGGAAGGAATGAGCAGTTCTTC. The encoded protein is CASRVSGGRNEQFF.

This clonotype was observed a few times. This chain joins TRBV7-2 and TRBJ1-1, with 8 bases that match TRBD1. This CDR3 is built from 14 residues. The junction had 4 bases not matched to a gene; V was cut back by 4 bases and J by 3 bases. The germline V gene has CDR1 SGHTA and CDR2 FQGNSA. Here the CDR3 reads CASSSGGSHTEAFF. In nucleotides, the CDR3 is TGTGCCAGCAGCTCAGGGGGCTCACACACTGAAGCTTTCTTT.

In its sample, this clonotype was seen many times. J is TRBJ2-1 and V is TRBV19; D unresolved. The V end lost 2 bases, the J end lost 0 bases, and 11 bases lay between the germline ends. CDR1 and CDR2 from the germline V gene are LNHDA and SQIVND (reference sequence). This CDR3 has 16 residues. CDR3 bases: TGTGCCAGTAGTATATACGGCCAGAGCTCCTACAATGAGCAGTTCTTC. Translating it yields CASSIYGQSSYNEQFF.

A word on this clonotype: Mismatch with germline at one junction end may stem from a read error. The V gene is TRBV5-1, the J gene TRBJ2-3; a weak D match, TRBD2 (5 bases). The CDR3 totals 15 residues. Germline V gene sequence: CDR1 SGHRS, CDR2 YFSETQ. CDR3 sequence (DNA): TGCGCCTGCAGCCCGGACTCTCGCGGCACAGATACGCAGTATTTT. Translating gives CACSPDSRGTDTQYF.

This clonotype was seen at least ten times. V and J are TRBV29-1 and TRBJ2-2; 8 bases are shared with TRBD1. From germline, CDR1 is SQVTM and CDR2 ANQGSEA. V trimming: 4 bases; J trimming: 4 bases; junction bases outside the gene matches: 5. This CDR3 has 14 amino acids. This CDR3 is CSVGEDRGTGELFF. CDR3 nucleotides: TGCAGCGTTGGGGAAGACAGGGGCACCGGGGAGCTGTTTTTT.

In this sample, this clonotype turned up a few times. V is TRBV12-3 or TRBV12-4 and J is TRBJ1-1; weak D call: TRBD1 (6 bases). The CDR3 length is 15 residues. V lost 3 bases and J lost 5, with 16 bases in between. The CDR3 nucleotides read TGTGCCAGCAGTTTTTCCGGGGCTACAGGGACTGAAGCTTTCTTT. Its protein product is CASSFSGATGTEAFF.

This clonotype showed up many times. The chain employs TRBV19 and TRBJ2-1; D perhaps matches TRBD2 (5 bases). The length of the CDR3 is 13 residues. V was trimmed by 6 bases and J by 2 bases, leaving 8 bases between them. Germline V gene lookup returns CDR1 LNHDA and CDR2 SQIVND (reference sequence). CDR3 loop: CASRPGTYNEQFF. DNA for the CDR3: TGTGCCAGTAGGCCGGGGACCTACAATGAGCAGTTCTTC.

This clonotype was counted at least ten times. The chain has TRBV3-1 and TRBJ1-1; 7 bases line up with TRBD1. CDR1 LGHDT and CDR2 YNNKEL come from the germline V gene (reference sequence). The CDR3 totals 14 residues. J was trimmed by 10 bases and V by 4 bases; bases with no gene match: 12. CDR3 sequence reads: CASSPARTGASAFF. CDR3 nucleotides: TGTGCCAGCAGCCCAGCTAGGACAGGCGCTTCAGCTTTCTTT. The whole variable domain, remainder taken from reference TRBV3-1 and TRBJ1-1, is DTAVSQTPKYLVTQMGNDKSIKCEQNLGHDTMYWYKQDSKKFLKIMFSYNNKELIINETVPNRFSPKSPDKAHLNLHINSLELGDSAVYFCASSPARTGASAFFGQGTRLTVV.

This clonotype has more than one count but fewer than ten. The chain is built from TRBV29-1 and TRBJ2-7; D might be TRBD1 (5 bases). V lost 4 bases to trimming and J lost 4 bases, with 14 bases between them. In germline, CDR1 is SQVTM, CDR2 ANQGSEA. The CDR3 is 13 residues long. In DNA, the CDR3 is TGCAGCGTTGTTTTGGAAAGGGGTTACGAGCAGTACTTC. It specifies CSVVLERGYEQYF.

This clonotype was counted ten times or more. The rearrangement joins TRBV4-2 to TRBJ2-1; D unresolved. Germline CDR1 and CDR2: LGHNA and YNFKEQ. CDR3 size: 16 residues. The V end lost 0 bases, the J end lost 0 bases, and 9 bases lay between the germline ends. CDR3 amino acids: CASSQDLASSYNEQFF. The CDR3 nucleotides read TGTGCCAGCAGCCAAGACTTGGCCAGCTCCTACAATGAGCAGTTCTTC.